These 14 T cell receptor beta chains share one sample of origin, sequenced in a study of blood T cell repertoires in COVID-19. Here immunoSEQ multiplex PCR was the method, and the copy in TCRdb shows in-frame clones only, minus some. The data show about 350,000 clones, about nine tenths seen once. Source material: peripheral blood. The receptors were sampled from a woman aged 60-75 years with COVID-19, enrolled during active disease.

The genes are TRBV15 and TRBJ2-5; 8 bases fit TRBD2. This CDR3 has 15 amino acids. The V gene end was trimmed by 1 base and the J gene end by 1 base; junction bases not matched to a gene: 2. Germline CDR1 reads LNHNV; CDR2 reads YYDKDF (reference sequence). The CDR3 nucleotides are TGTGCCACCAGCAGAGGCGGGGGGTTCCAAGAGACCCAGTACTTC. This gives the protein CATSRGGGFQETQYF.

In the case of this clone: The junction departs from the called germline gene at one end, perhaps through a read error. The genes are TRBV4-1 and TRBJ1-1; no clear D. This CDR3 region has 16 residues. Germline CDR1 is MGHRA and CDR2 is YSYEKL. The CDR3, as DNA: TGCGCCAGCAGCCAAGAGGCCTCGAACCCGAACGCTGAAGCTTTCTTT. It translates to CASSQEASNPNAEAFF.

Only one count was recorded for this clone. The chain links TRBV5-4 to TRBJ1-5; TRBD1 is a possible D gene (5 bases). CDR1 and CDR2 from the germline V gene are SGHNT and YYREEE (reference sequence). The CDR3 is 14 amino acids. Trimming stripped 4 bases from V and 3 bases from J, with 11 bases between. CDR3 bases: TGTGCCAGCAGCCGCGGGACGGACAATCAGCCCCAGCATTTT. Translating gives CASSRGTDNQPQHF.

This chain links TRBV9 with TRBJ1-2, with a tentative D call TRBD1 (6 bases). Trimming took 4 bases from V and 4 from J, leaving 14 bases between them. Germline values: CDR1 SGDLS, CDR2 YYNGEE. The CDR3 is 14 amino acids. This CDR3 reads CASSTRTATYGYTF. The CDR3 DNA reads as TGTGCCAGCAGCACGAGGACAGCCACCTATGGCTACACCTTC.

This chain connects TRBV7-2 to TRBJ2-2, with D tentatively TRBD2 (5 bases). Germline-derived CDR1 and CDR2 are SGHTA and FQGNSA. CDR3 size: 15 residues. Deletions cut 6 bases from V and 2 bases from J, with 13 bases between. CDR3 region: CASRSVRGNTGELFF. The CDR3 DNA follows: TGTGCCAGCAGATCCGTCCGGGGTAACACCGGGGAGCTGTTTTTT.

The CDR3 DNA follows: TGTGCCAGCAGCCAAATGACATACAATGAGCAGTTCTTC. Its translation: CASSQMTYNEQFF. The chain recombines TRBV3-1 (or the pseudogene TRBV3-2) with TRBJ2-1; D call uncertain. This CDR3 has 13 residues. Germline loops: CDR1 LGHDT, CDR2 YNNKEL (reference sequence). Trimming took off 2 bases at V and 4 bases at J, with 6 bases between the two ends.

This clone was seen only once. This chain connects TRBV3-1 (or the pseudogene TRBV3-2) to TRBJ2-7, with 12 bases identical to TRBD1. Trimming removed 4 bases from V and 2 bases from J; junction bases left unmatched: 3. This CDR3 has 15 residues. The V gene's germline CDR1 is LGHDT and CDR2 YNNKEL (reference sequence). This CDR3 is CASSLGQGAAYEQYF. The DNA of the CDR3 is TGTGCCAGCAGCCTGGGACAGGGGGCCGCCTACGAGCAGTACTTC.

V and J are TRBV19 and TRBJ1-2; TRBD1 agrees at 9 bases. CDR3 length: 17 amino acids. V gave up 5 bases and J gave up 2 bases; unmatched junction bases: 12. CDR1 and CDR2 from the germline V gene are LNHDA and SQIVND (reference sequence). The CDR3 sequence: CASSLRSVQGANYGYTF. CDR3 in DNA: TGTGCCAGTAGTTTACGATCGGTACAGGGGGCGAACTATGGCTACACCTTC.

In DNA form, the CDR3 reads TGTGCCTGGAGTCTCTCCGGGGAGCTGTTTTTT. This translates into CAWSLSGELFF. The genes are TRBV30 and TRBJ2-2, with D unresolved. There are 11 residues in the CDR3. V was trimmed by 2 bases and J by 6 bases, leaving 4 bases between them. Germline V gene data show CDR1 as GTSNPN and CDR2 as SVGIG (reference sequence).

This clone was observed once. CDR3 nucleotide sequence: TGCGCCAGCAGTACCGGACAGGGGGCGGTCACCGGGGAGCTGTTTTTT. As protein: CASSTGQGAVTGELFF. This chain uses TRBV5-1 with TRBJ2-2, with 11 bases aligning to TRBD1. The germline gives CDR1 SGHRS, CDR2 YFSETQ. The V and J ends lost 5 bases and 4 bases, in that order; junction bases with no gene match: 7. This CDR3 spans 16 amino acids.

This clone has a handful of counts. The gene calls are TRBV5-6 and TRBJ2-2, with 9 bases that match TRBD1. This CDR3 spans 15 amino acids. Germline loops: CDR1 SGHDT, CDR2 YYEEEE. Germline trimming cut 4 bases from V and 4 bases from J; bases unmatched to any gene: 5. The CDR3 loop is CASSQRTGVTGELFF. CDR3 DNA sequence: TGTGCCAGCAGCCAAAGGACAGGGGTCACCGGGGAGCTGTTTTTT.

The chain joins TRBV9 to TRBJ1-4; TRBD1 aligns across 7 bases. The CDR3 loop spans 16 amino acids. Unmatched junction bases numbered 8, after V lost 4 bases and J lost 2 bases. Germline V gene sequence: CDR1 SGDLS, CDR2 YYNGEE. CDR3 nucleotide sequence: TGTGCCAGCAGCCTCCGACAGGGATGGACTAATGAAAAACTGTTTTTT. This translates into CASSLRQGWTNEKLFF.

The chain is built from TRBV9 and TRBJ2-3, with 9 bases that match TRBD2. J gave up 6 bases and V 3 bases, and 23 bases lay outside the gene matches. The germline gives CDR1 SGDLS, CDR2 YYNGEE. The CDR3 covers 20 residues. CDR3 sequence (DNA): TGTGCCAGCAGCGAGGGTTCTGTCAGCGGGGGGCCCGCCCCGGGTGATACGCAGTATTTT. Protein product: CASSEGSVSGGPAPGDTQYF.

The chain has TRBV11-1 and TRBJ1-4; 8 bases fit TRBD1. The germline V gene has CDR1 SGHAT and CDR2 FQDESV (reference sequence). V shed 3 bases and J 8 bases; nucleotides not matched to a gene: 8. The CDR3 loop spans 15 amino acids. The CDR3 loop reads CASSLSGQGREKLFF. Here the CDR3 DNA reads TGTGCCAGCAGCTTGTCCGGACAGGGAAGGGAAAAACTGTTTTTT. Looking up the rest from reference TRBV11-1 and TRBJ1-4 gives the full variable domain: EAEVAQSPRYKITEKSQAVAFWCDPISGHATLYWYRQILGQGPELLVQFQDESVVDDSQLPKDRFSAERLKGVDSTLKIQPAELGDSAMYLCASSLSGQGREKLFFGSGTQLSVL.